These 8 T cell receptor beta chains originate from one sample sequenced in a study of Ad26.COV2.S vaccination and SARS-CoV-2 variants (dated by TCRdb to about 2021). The library was built by means of the immunoSEQ multiplex PCR assay. The clones in this table, taken by TCRdb from immuneACCESS, are in-frame only. Not every clone is retained; where verified, under half of the shortfall comes from an unresolved V gene, and the cause of the rest is unknown. In this sample the table shows about 350,000 clones, about 91% of which occur a single time. Around 4.2% of the sample goes to the ten largest clones. The time point tag for this specimen amounts to: individuals recovered from natural SARS-CoV-2 infection. Sample: peripheral blood, taken after recovery from COVID-19. Source of these receptors: a human donor who had recovered from COVID-19.

The chain uses TRBV6-1 and TRBJ1-5, with D possibly matching TRBD1 (6 bases). This CDR3 is built from 14 residues. V was trimmed by 1 base and J by 3 bases, leaving 7 bases between them. Germline V gene lookup returns CDR1 MNHNS and CDR2 SASEGT. This chain's CDR3 is CASSEDRVNQPQHF. The CDR3 DNA sequence: TGTGCCAGCAGTGAAGACAGGGTCAATCAGCCCCAGCATTTT.

This chain connects TRBV9 to TRBJ2-1, with TRBD2 as a possible D gene (6 bases). The CDR3 covers 16 residues. V shed 0 bases and J shed 6 bases, with 16 bases lying between them. Germline loops: CDR1 SGDLS, CDR2 YYNGEE. CDR3 DNA: TGTGCCAGCAGCGTAGCGGGGGAACCCCCAGTCAATGAGCAGTTCTTC. As protein: CASSVAGEPPVNEQFF.

This clone came up a few times. V usage is TRBV5-1 and J usage is TRBJ2-2; 7 nucleotides agree with TRBD1. Looked up from germline, CDR1 is SGHRS and CDR2 is YFSETQ. Trimming took 4 bases from V and 0 from J; bases not matched to a gene: 3. The CDR3 covers 15 residues. The CDR3 DNA sequence: TGCGCCAGCAGCGCGGACAGGCCGAACACCGGGGAGCTGTTTTTT. Protein: CASSADRPNTGELFF.

In its sample, this clone was seen once. The same CDR3 is also encoded by other DNA sequences in this sample. The rearrangement joins TRBV6-1 to TRBJ1-2, with D uncertain. Trimming left V 0 bases short and J 5 bases short, with 4 bases between. CDR3 length: 12 residues. The germline gives CDR1 MNHNS, CDR2 SASEGT. CDR3 region: CASSEAGYGYTF. CDR3 coding DNA: TGTGCCAGCAGTGAAGCCGGTTATGGCTACACCTTC.

The rearrangement joins TRBV12-5 to TRBJ2-2; D remains unclear. The V gene's germline CDR1 is LGHNT and CDR2 FRNRAP. The CDR3 is 12 residues long. Trimming stripped 3 bases from V and 6 bases from J, with 5 bases between. The CDR3 DNA is TGTGCTAGTGGTTTCCCCCCCGGGGAGCTGTTTTTT. Amino acids: CASGFPPGELFF.

The count of this clone is one. The rearrangement links TRBV4-1 to TRBJ2-2, with 8 nucleotides matching TRBD1. The V and J ends lost 3 bases and 5 bases, in that order; junction bases with no gene match: 8. This CDR3 spans 16 amino acids. The germline V gene has CDR1 MGHRA and CDR2 YSYEKL. The CDR3 loop is CASSHPGTGGTGELFF. In DNA, the CDR3 is TGCGCCAGCAGCCATCCCGGGACAGGTGGGACCGGGGAGCTGTTTTTT.

This rearrangement joins TRBV9 to TRBJ1-4; tentative D call: TRBD1 (5 bases). Germline V CDR1 and CDR2: SGDLS, YYNGEE. The CDR3 contains 13 residues. Trimming took 4 bases from V and 8 from J, leaving 12 bases between them. For the CDR3, the DNA is TGTGCCAGCAGCCCTAGGTGGGACGAAAAACTGTTTTTT. This translates into CASSPRWDEKLFF.

The chain joins TRBV15 to TRBJ1-2; TRBD1 matches at 7 bases. This CDR3 is 15 amino acids long. The trim removed 1 base at V and 2 bases at J, leaving 4 bases unmatched. CDR1 is LNHNV, CDR2 YYDKDF, per germline (reference sequence). The CDR3 protein is CATSRGGTVNYGYTF. The CDR3 DNA reads as TGTGCCACCAGCAGAGGCGGGACAGTCAACTATGGCTACACCTTC.